The 5 T cell receptor beta chains below all came from one sample that was sequenced in a study of cytomegalovirus exposure and HLA in healthy donors. Use of 60 Vbeta and 13 Jbeta primers characterized the PCR. Repertoires were generated with immunoSEQ multiplex PCR, while TCRdb's copy carries only in-frame clones and drops some. The sample yields over 120,000 clones, 60% to 85% seen once. The material sequenced was PBMCs. The receptors shown here come from a man aged 25 to 45 in good health and CMV-seronegative.

The chain uses TRBV5-1 and TRBJ2-1, with 7 bases matching TRBD2. The germline V gene encodes CDR1 SGHRS and CDR2 YFSETQ. The CDR3 runs to 14 residues. V trimming: 5 bases; J trimming: 5 bases; junction bases outside the gene matches: 7. CDR3 in amino acids: CASSRREFNNEQFF. The CDR3 DNA follows: TGCGCCAGCAGTCGGCGGGAGTTCAACAATGAGCAGTTCTTC. Variable domain in full (rest from reference TRBV5-1 and TRBJ2-1): KAGVTQTPRYLIKTRGQQVTLSCSPISGHRSVSWYQQTPGQGLQFLFEYFSETQRNKGNFPGRFSGRQFSNSRSEMNVSTLELGDSALYLCASSRREFNNEQFFGPGTRLTVL.

The rearrangement links TRBV6-5 to TRBJ1-4; D may be TRBD1 (5 bases). With 7 bases removed from V and 8 bases from J, the gap between germline ends came to 17 bases. The CDR3 is 14 amino acids. From germline, CDR1 is MNHEY and CDR2 SVGAGI. The CDR3 protein is CASNKQGVGEKLFF. The CDR3 nucleotides are TGTGCCAGCAATAAACAAGGGGTCGGGGAAAAACTGTTTTTT.

The count of this clone is one. The V and J genes are TRBV6-5 and TRBJ2-7; D is uncertain. This CDR3 spans 11 amino acids. The germline CDR1 and CDR2 sequences are MNHEY and SVGAGI. V was shortened by 8 bases and J by 5 bases, with 10 bases between the two germline ends. For the CDR3, the DNA is TGTGCCAGCCAATCGGTCCACGAGCAGTACTTC. As protein: CASQSVHEQYF.

This clone showed up just a few times. The chain links TRBV2 to TRBJ2-1; weak D call: TRBD2 (7 bases). This CDR3 region has 15 residues. The V gene's germline CDR1 is SNHLY and CDR2 FYNNEI. With 1 base removed from V and 9 bases from J, the gap between germline ends came to 16 bases. In DNA, the CDR3 is TGTGCCAGCAGTGAAGGGGTACGGGGGGCGGGTGAGCAGTTCTTC. Its protein is CASSEGVRGAGEQFF.

The chain uses TRBV15 and TRBJ2-3; TRBD2 agrees at 12 bases. The CDR3 is 16 amino acids. V was pared by 2 bases and J by 5 bases, with 5 bases of the junction left unmatched. Looked up from germline, CDR1 is LNHNV and CDR2 is YYDKDF (reference sequence). The CDR3 DNA follows: TGTGCCACCAGCAGATTCCTAGCGGGGGGGGGAGATACGCAGTATTTT. Amino acids: CATSRFLAGGGDTQYF.